Following are 16 T cell receptor beta chains from one sample sequenced in a study of blood T cell repertoires in COVID-19 (dated by TCRdb to the early 2020s). Library prep was done by the immunoSEQ multiplex PCR assay. TCRdb obtained this table from immuneACCESS and retained in-frame rearrangements with V and J assigned. These tables miss some clones; where compared with another copy, unresolved V genes account for less than half of the shortfall, and the remainder is unexplained. The sample has 70,000 or so clones on record, about nine tenths of them singletons. The ten largest clones take up about a tenth of the sample. Sequencing was done on a sample of peripheral blood. Receptor source: a woman between 18 and 29 years old with acute or convalescent COVID-19.

The table lists this clone with a few counts. The CDR3 nucleotides read TGCAGCGTTGACGGGGGGAGTGGTGAAAAACTGTTTTTT. Its translation: CSVDGGSGEKLFF. This sequence joins TRBV29-1 and TRBJ1-4; D perhaps matches TRBD1 (5 bases). This CDR3 is 13 amino acids long. Deletions cut 3 bases from V and 7 bases from J, with 12 bases between. From germline, CDR1 is SQVTM and CDR2 ANQGSEA.

The V call is TRBV7-9, the J call TRBJ2-5; 9 bases are shared with TRBD1. Trimming removed 3 bases from V and 3 bases from J; junction bases left unmatched: 14. CDR1 and CDR2 (germline): SEHNR, FQNEAQ (reference sequence). CDR3 length equals 18 residues. Here the CDR3 reads CASSLRTGTGKAKETQYF. The CDR3 DNA is TGTGCCAGCAGCTTGAGAACCGGGACAGGGAAAGCTAAAGAGACCCAGTACTTC.

This chain joins TRBV27 and TRBJ2-3; D is ambiguous. V gave up 4 bases and J gave up 2 bases, with 10 bases separating them. Germline CDR1 is MNHEY and CDR2 is SMNVEV (reference sequence). The CDR3 sequence is 14 residues long. The CDR3 loop is CASSSTSSTDTQYF. The CDR3 bases are TGTGCCAGCAGTTCAACATCCTCCACAGATACGCAGTATTTT.

V usage is TRBV13 and J usage is TRBJ1-2; TRBD1 agrees at 8 bases. The CDR3 consists of 13 residues. With V trimmed by 5 bases and J by 8 bases, 7 bases remained unmatched. CDR1 and CDR2 (germline): PRHDT, FYEKMQ (reference sequence). The CDR3 sequence is CASSEWTGKGYTF. In DNA form, the CDR3 reads TGTGCCAGCAGCGAGTGGACAGGGAAAGGCTACACCTTC.

This sequence joins TRBV19 and TRBJ2-2; D remains ambiguous. Germline V gene sequence: CDR1 LNHDA, CDR2 SQIVND (reference sequence). The CDR3 totals 13 residues. V was pared by 3 bases and J by 5 bases, with 7 bases between. The CDR3 sequence is CASSMGRTGELFF. The CDR3, as DNA: TGTGCCAGTAGTATGGGCAGGACCGGGGAGCTGTTTTTT.

This sequence joins TRBV6-5 and TRBJ1-2; TRBD1 aligns across 8 bases. CDR1 is MNHEY and CDR2 is SVGAGI in the germline V gene. After removal of 7 bases from V and 1 base from J, the junction contained 8 bases not matched to a gene. This CDR3 is 15 amino acids long. DNA of the CDR3: TGTGCCAGCAATCTACAGGGGGATCGTAACTATGGCTACACCTTC. This codes for CASNLQGDRNYGYTF.

This clone was recorded once. This chain uses TRBV27 with TRBJ2-7, with 9 bases identical to TRBD1. The CDR3 spans 16 residues. The ends lost 3 bases at V and 1 base at J; junction bases unmatched: 7. Germline V gene lookup returns CDR1 MNHEY and CDR2 SMNVEV (reference sequence). The CDR3 region has the DNA TGTGCCAGCAGTTTCATAGGACAGGGGACTTCCTACGAGCAGTACTTC. Translation: CASSFIGQGTSYEQYF.

This clone showed up just once. This sequence joins TRBV19 and TRBJ1-5; TRBD1 matches 12 bases. The CDR3 is 16 residues long. V lost 4 bases, J lost 1 base, and 2 bases stayed unmatched. CDR1 and CDR2 from the germline V gene are LNHDA and SQIVND (reference sequence). CDR3 residues: CASSTGTGGSNQPQHF. CDR3 nucleotides: TGTGCCAGTAGTACCGGGACAGGGGGCAGCAATCAGCCCCAGCATTTT.

This chain connects TRBV9 to TRBJ2-5, with 7 positions matching TRBD1. Germline values: CDR1 SGDLS, CDR2 YYNGEE. The V segment lost 3 bases and the J segment 5 bases; nucleotides outside the gene matches: 13. The CDR3 totals 16 residues. The CDR3 sequence: CASSADTGDVGETQYF. The DNA for the CDR3 is TGTGCCAGCAGCGCCGACACAGGGGACGTAGGGGAGACCCAGTACTTC. The full variable domain, rest sourced from reference TRBV9 and TRBJ2-5, is DSGVTQTPKHLITATGQRVTLRCSPRSGDLSVYWYQQSLDQGLQFLIQYYNGEERAKGNILERFSAQQFPDLHSELNLSSLELGDSALYFCASSADTGDVGETQYFGPGTRLLVL.

By sample share, this clone is medium-sized. The chain uses TRBV14 and TRBJ2-3; 8 bases agree with TRBD2. The V gene end was trimmed by 2 bases and the J gene end by 2 bases; junction bases not matched to a gene: 6. CDR1 and CDR2 from the germline V gene are SGHDN and FVKESK. The CDR3 is 16 residues long. CDR3 sequence reads: CASSQYRGGFTDTQYF. As DNA, the CDR3 is TGTGCCAGCAGCCAATATCGGGGGGGATTCACAGATACGCAGTATTTT.

This chain links TRBV30 with TRBJ2-6; D remains ambiguous. CDR1 is GTSNPN, CDR2 SVGIG, per germline (reference sequence). The CDR3 covers 15 residues. V dropped 0 bases and J dropped 0 bases, with 6 bases sitting between them. The CDR3 here is CAWSVGGSGANVLTF. The CDR3 DNA sequence: TGTGCCTGGAGTGTCGGTGGCTCTGGGGCCAACGTCCTGACTTTC.

This chain joins TRBV9 and TRBJ2-2; D not certain. The CDR3 consists of 12 residues. The ends were cut back, 4 bases at V and 5 bases at J, with 6 bases in the middle. CDR1 and CDR2 (germline): SGDLS, YYNGEE. The CDR3 region is CASSPDTGELFF. The CDR3 nucleotides read TGTGCCAGCAGCCCAGATACCGGGGAGCTGTTTTTT.

The chain links TRBV15 to TRBJ1-2; D not certain. Germline CDR1 is LNHNV and CDR2 is YYDKDF (reference sequence). V was clipped by 0 bases and J by 7 bases, with 9 bases between them. The CDR3 has 13 amino acids. The CDR3 nucleotides are TGTGCCACCAGCAGAGATTTAAGTAGTGGCTACACCTTC. Its protein product is CATSRDLSSGYTF.

The rearrangement links TRBV5-1 to TRBJ1-1; 9 nucleotides line up with TRBD1. Germline V CDR1 and CDR2: SGHRS, YFSETQ. Unmatched junction bases numbered 18, after V lost 4 bases and J lost 5 bases. The CDR3 is 18 amino acids. CDR3: CASSLRTKSQGANTEAFF. In DNA form, the CDR3 reads TGCGCCAGCAGCCTTCGAACCAAATCACAGGGGGCGAATACTGAAGCTTTCTTT.

This chain uses TRBV7-9 with TRBJ2-6, with a tentative D call TRBD2 (5 bases). Germline assignment: CDR1 SEHNR and CDR2 FQNEAQ (reference sequence). The CDR3 runs 16 residues. V was pared by 7 bases and J by 0 bases, with 13 bases between. The CDR3, as DNA: TGTGCCAGCACCCCGGGGAGATCCTCTGGGGCCAACGTCCTGACTTTC. It translates to CASTPGRSSGANVLTF. Drawing the rest from reference TRBV7-9 and TRBJ2-6, the complete variable domain is DTGVSQNPRHKITKRGQNVTFRCDPISEHNRLYWYRQTLGQGPEFLTYFQNEAQLEKSRLLSDRFSAERPKGSFSTLEIQRTEQGDSAMYLCASTPGRSSGANVLTFGAGSRLTVL.

This clone was picked up a small number of times. The chain couples TRBV15 to TRBJ1-1, with D tentatively TRBD1 (6 bases). The CDR3 loop spans 15 amino acids. V gave up 5 bases and J gave up 2 bases, with 15 bases separating them. The germline V gene has CDR1 LNHNV and CDR2 YYDKDF (reference sequence). DNA of the CDR3: TGTGCCACCAGCGGATACAGGGATGGAAACACTGAAGCTTTCTTT. It encodes CATSGYRDGNTEAFF.